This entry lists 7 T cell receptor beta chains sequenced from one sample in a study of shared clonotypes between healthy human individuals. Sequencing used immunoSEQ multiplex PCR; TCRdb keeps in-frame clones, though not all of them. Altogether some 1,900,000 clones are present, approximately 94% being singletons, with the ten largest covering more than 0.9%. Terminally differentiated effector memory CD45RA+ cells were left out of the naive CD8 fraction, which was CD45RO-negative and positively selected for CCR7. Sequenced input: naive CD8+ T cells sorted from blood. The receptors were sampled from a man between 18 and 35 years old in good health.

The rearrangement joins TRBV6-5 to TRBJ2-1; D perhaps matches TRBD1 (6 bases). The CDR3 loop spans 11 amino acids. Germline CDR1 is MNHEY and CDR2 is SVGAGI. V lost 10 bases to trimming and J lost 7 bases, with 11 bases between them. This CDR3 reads CATLGGNEQFF. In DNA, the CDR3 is TGTGCCACCTTAGGGGGTAATGAGCAGTTCTTC.

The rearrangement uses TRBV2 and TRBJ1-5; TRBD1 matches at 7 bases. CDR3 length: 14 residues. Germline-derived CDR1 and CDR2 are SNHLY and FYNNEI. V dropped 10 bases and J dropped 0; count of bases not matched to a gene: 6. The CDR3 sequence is CATMSGGSNQPQHF. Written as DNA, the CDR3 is TGTGCCACCATGTCAGGGGGTAGCAATCAGCCCCAGCATTTT.

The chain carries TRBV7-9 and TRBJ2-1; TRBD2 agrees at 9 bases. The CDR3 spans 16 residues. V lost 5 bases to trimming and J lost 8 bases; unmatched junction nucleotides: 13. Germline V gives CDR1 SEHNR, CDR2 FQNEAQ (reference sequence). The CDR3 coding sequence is TGTGCCAGCAGCGACGGAGTTAGCGGGAGTTTCGATGAGCAGTTCTTC. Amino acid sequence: CASSDGVSGSFDEQFF.

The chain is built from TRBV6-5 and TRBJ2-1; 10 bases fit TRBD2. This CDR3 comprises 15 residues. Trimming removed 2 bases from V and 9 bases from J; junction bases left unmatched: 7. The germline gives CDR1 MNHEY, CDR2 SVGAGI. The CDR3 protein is CASSYALAGVSEQFF. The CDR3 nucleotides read TGTGCCAGCAGTTACGCCCTAGCGGGAGTTAGTGAGCAGTTCTTC.

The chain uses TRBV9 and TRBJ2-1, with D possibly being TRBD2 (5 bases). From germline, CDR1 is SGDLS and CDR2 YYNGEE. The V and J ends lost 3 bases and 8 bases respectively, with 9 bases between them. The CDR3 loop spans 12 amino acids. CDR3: CASSGARDEQFF. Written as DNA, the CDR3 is TGTGCCAGCAGCGGGGCGCGGGATGAGCAGTTCTTC.

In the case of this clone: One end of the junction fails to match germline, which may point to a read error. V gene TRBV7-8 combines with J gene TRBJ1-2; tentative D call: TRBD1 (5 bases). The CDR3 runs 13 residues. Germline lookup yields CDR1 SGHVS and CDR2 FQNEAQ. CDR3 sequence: CASSASGTLGLSF. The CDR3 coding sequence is TGTGCCAGCAGCGCATCCGGGACTCTTGGTTTAAGCTTC.

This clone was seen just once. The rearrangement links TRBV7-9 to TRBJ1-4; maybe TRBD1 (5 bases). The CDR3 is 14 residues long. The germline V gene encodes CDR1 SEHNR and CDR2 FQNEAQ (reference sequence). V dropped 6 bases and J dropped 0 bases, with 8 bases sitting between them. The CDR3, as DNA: TGTGCCAGCAGTTCGGGGGCAACTAATGAAAAACTGTTTTTT. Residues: CASSSGATNEKLFF.